The 8 T cell receptor beta chains reported below all come from one sample, sequenced in a study of T-cell reconstitution after alpha-beta-depleted transplantation in children. Preparation of the TCRbeta library involved a method that used unique molecular identifiers. TCRdb processed the PCR reads anew with MiXCR; each CDR3 protein has one entry. There are tens of thousands of distinct CDR3 sequences in the sample; about 9% occur only once, and roughly 29% lies in the top ten. The sequenced sample was PBMCs, mostly from graft donor cells, obtained 60 days after TCRalphabeta/CD19-depleted stem cell transplant. The receptors shown here come from a male patient aged 2 to 9 who had a stem cell transplant for chronic granulomatous disease, so the T cells may come from the graft donor.

This clonotype was detected many times. The rearrangement joins TRBV11-2 to TRBJ2-5; a weak D match, TRBD2 (6 bases). The CDR3 runs 14 residues. Germline CDR1 SGHAT, CDR2 FQNNGV. The germline V and J ends were trimmed by 4 bases and 3 bases, with 12 bases remaining between them. CDR3 loop: CASSSGTLKETQYF. Written as DNA, the CDR3 is TGTGCCAGCAGCTCCGGGACTCTAAAAGAGACCCAGTACTTC. The variable domain in full, with the rest retrieved from reference TRBV11-2 and TRBJ2-5, is EAGVAQSPRYKIIEKRQSVAFWCNPISGHATLYWYQQILGQGPKLLIQFQNNGVVDDSQLPKDRFSAERLKGVDSTLKIQPAKLEDSAVYLCASSSGTLKETQYFGPGTRLLVL.

This clonotype was counted between two and nine times. This sequence joins TRBV9 and TRBJ2-1; no definite D call. The germline V gene has CDR1 SGDLS and CDR2 YYNGEE. The V end was cut by 2 bases, the J end by 5 bases, with 14 bases between. The CDR3 loop spans 15 amino acids. The CDR3 coding sequence is TGTGCCAGCAGCGTCCCGGACCTCGGACACAATGAGCAGTTCTTC. Protein: CASSVPDLGHNEQFF.

This clonotype has just a few counts. V and J are TRBV20-1 and TRBJ2-3, with TRBD2 matching over 7 bases. This CDR3 is built from 13 residues. Germline CDR1 DFQATT, CDR2 SNEGSKA (reference sequence). V dropped 3 bases and J dropped 5; count of bases not matched to a gene: 5. This chain's CDR3 is CSASPVAGDTQYF. CDR3 sequence (DNA): TGCAGTGCTAGTCCCGTAGCGGGAGATACGCAGTATTTT.

This clonotype came up many times. The chain joins TRBV7-2 to TRBJ2-3; 10 nucleotides match TRBD2. The length of the CDR3 is 14 residues. Germline-derived CDR1 and CDR2 are SGHTA and FQGNSA. V lost 5 bases, J lost 7 bases, and 6 bases stayed unmatched. This CDR3 reads CASSAAGGGNTQYF. The CDR3 nucleotides read TGTGCCAGCAGCGCAGCGGGAGGGGGAAATACGCAGTATTTT.

The chain recombines TRBV20-1 with TRBJ2-1; 14 bases map to TRBD2. Germline CDR1 DFQATT, CDR2 SNEGSKA (reference sequence). Losses at the gene ends were 4 bases for V and 0 bases for J; bases not matched to a gene: 8. CDR3 length: 18 residues. The CDR3 region is CSAMGLAGVLPSYNEQFF. The CDR3 coding sequence is TGCAGTGCTATGGGACTAGCGGGAGTACTACCCTCCTACAATGAGCAGTTCTTC.

The J gene is TRBJ1-5, the V gene TRBV6-1, with 8 bases matching TRBD1. Germline assignment: CDR1 MNHNS and CDR2 SASEGT. With 6 bases clipped from V and 3 bases from J, the junction kept 7 bases outside the gene matches. The CDR3 is 15 residues long. This CDR3 reads CASRDQGAPNQPQHF. The CDR3 coding sequence is TGTGCCAGCAGAGACCAGGGGGCGCCCAATCAGCCCCAGCATTTT.

Of note for this clonotype: A single base separates this from a much larger clone, so it may be a read error. The CDR3 DNA is TGTGCCAGCAGCACCACAGGGACGATTGCCGCCTGGGAGCTGTTTTTT. Amino acid sequence: CASSTTGTIAAWELFF. The rearrangement uses TRBV9 and TRBJ2-2; the D gene is possibly TRBD1 (6 bases). The CDR3 extends over 16 amino acids. The ends were cut back, 4 bases at V and 9 bases at J, with 22 bases in the middle. CDR1 and CDR2 from the germline V gene are SGDLS and YYNGEE.

This clonotype was counted a few times. This chain links TRBV6-4 with TRBJ2-3; possible D gene TRBD1, 6 bases. Trimming stripped 4 bases from V and 4 bases from J, with 15 bases between. From germline, CDR1 is MRHNA and CDR2 SNTAGT. The CDR3 is made up of 15 amino acids. In DNA form, the CDR3 reads TGTGCCAGCAGTGTGTTCAGGGGTTGTCCAGATACGCAGTATTTT. It encodes CASSVFRGCPDTQYF.